This record looks at one TCR beta chain sequence and its context. Its antigen is still unknown. TCRdb used MiXCR to reprocess the 5' RACE reads, holding one entry per CDR3 protein. The data hold around 340,000 distinct CDR3 sequences, with under 15% observed a single time. The data originate from a study of CD8 T cells in ankylosing spondylitis. Study-wide findings and caveats: Significantly higher representation of disease-linked clones was reported for matched ankylosing spondylitis synovial fluid. Some of these motif variants have turned up before, in reports on reactive arthritis synovial fluid and blood.

This CDR3 comprises 15 residues. The J segment lost 7 bases and the V segment lost 0 bases, leaving 8 bases of the junction unmatched. The germline V gene has CDR1 LNHNV and CDR2 YYDKDF (reference sequence). V is TRBV15 and J is TRBJ2-7, with 8 positions matching TRBD2. Sequencing was done on a sample of blood, either unsorted or a sorted T cell fraction (not recorded which). This sequence was found in a male donor with ankylosing spondylitis or in good health (not recorded which). CDR3 nucleotide sequence: TGTGCCACCAGCAGAGATCCCGGGAGGGAGAATGAGCAGTACTTC. Translated: CATSRDPGRENEQYF.